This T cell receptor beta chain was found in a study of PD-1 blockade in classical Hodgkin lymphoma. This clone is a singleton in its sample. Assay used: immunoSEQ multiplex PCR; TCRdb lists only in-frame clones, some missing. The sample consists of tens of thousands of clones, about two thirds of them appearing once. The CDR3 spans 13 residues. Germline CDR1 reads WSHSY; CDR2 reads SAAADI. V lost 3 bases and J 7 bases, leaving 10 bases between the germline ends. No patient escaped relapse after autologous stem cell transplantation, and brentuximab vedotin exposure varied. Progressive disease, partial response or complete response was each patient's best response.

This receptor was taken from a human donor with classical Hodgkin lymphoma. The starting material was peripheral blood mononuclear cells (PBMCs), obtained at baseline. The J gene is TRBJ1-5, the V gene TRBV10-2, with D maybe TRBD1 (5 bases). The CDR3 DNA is TGCGCCAGCAGTGACAGGAAGGGGCAGCCCCAGCATTTT. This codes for CASSDRKGQPQHF.